Presented here are 31 T cell receptor beta chains from one specimen sequenced in a study of shared clonotypes between healthy human individuals. Naive CD8 cells, CD45RO-negative and positively selected for CCR7, excluded terminally differentiated effector memory CD45RA+ cells. Method: immunoSEQ multiplex PCR; TCRdb's copy keeps in-frame clones and lacks some. The table has 1.5 million to 2.5 million clones, about 94% seen once. The sample comprised naive CD8+ T cells sorted from blood. These TCRs come from a man between 18 and 35 years old in good health.

The genes are TRBV7-9 and TRBJ1-5, with TRBD1 as a possible D gene (6 bases). V was shortened by 5 bases and J by 0 bases, with 14 bases between the two germline ends. The germline V gene encodes CDR1 SEHNR and CDR2 FQNEAQ (reference sequence). The CDR3 consists of 16 residues. The chain's CDR3 is CASSDDRLYSNQPQHF. The CDR3 DNA reads TGTGCCAGCAGCGACGACAGGCTTTATAGCAATCAGCCCCAGCATTTT.

The V and J genes are TRBV9 and TRBJ2-2, with 11 bases fitting TRBD2. The germline CDR1 and CDR2 sequences are SGDLS and YYNGEE. V trimming: 4 bases; J trimming: 0 bases; junction bases outside the gene matches: 8. This CDR3 region has 18 residues. CDR3 sequence: CASSSTSGGFPNTGELFF. In nucleotides, the CDR3 is TGTGCCAGCAGCTCAACTAGCGGGGGATTTCCGAACACCGGGGAGCTGTTTTTT.

The gene calls are TRBV9 and TRBJ2-1; D is undetermined. Germline-derived CDR1 and CDR2 are SGDLS and YYNGEE. CDR3 size: 13 residues. The V and J ends lost 4 bases and 9 bases respectively, with 14 bases between them. CDR3 in DNA: TGTGCCAGCAGCTCCGTAAGAGGAGCTGAGCAGTTCTTC. Its translation: CASSSVRGAEQFF.

This clone was found once. The chain has TRBV9 and TRBJ1-1; D is ambiguous. The V gene's germline CDR1 is SGDLS and CDR2 YYNGEE. V lost 0 bases to trimming and J lost 2 bases, with 8 bases between them. The CDR3 contains 14 residues. The CDR3 sequence is CASSVERTNTEAFF. CDR3 sequence (DNA): TGTGCCAGCAGCGTAGAGAGGACTAACACTGAAGCTTTCTTT.

Notes on this clone: This sample also contains other DNA sequences that code for the same CDR3. The chain recombines TRBV30 with TRBJ2-7; D uncertain. The germline V gene encodes CDR1 GTSNPN and CDR2 SVGIG (reference sequence). The CDR3 sequence is 12 residues long. V lost 3 bases and J 0 bases, leaving 6 bases between the germline ends. The CDR3 DNA reads as TGTGCCTGGAGCCCGGACTCCTACGAGCAGTACTTC. Protein product: CAWSPDSYEQYF.

This clone was seen only once. The chain uses TRBV5-6 and TRBJ2-1; D remains unclear. The CDR3 contains 11 residues. Germline V gene sequence: CDR1 SGHDT, CDR2 YYEEEE. Between the trimmed V and J ends, which lost 2 bases and 8 bases, there was a span of 5 bases. CDR3 DNA sequence: TGTGCCAGCAGCTTCACGGATGAGCAGTTCTTC. Translating it yields CASSFTDEQFF. The full variable domain, with the rest looked up from reference TRBV5-6 and TRBJ2-1, is DAGVTQSPTHLIKTRGQQVTLRCSPKSGHDTVSWYQQALGQGPQFIFQYYEEEERQRGNFPDRFSGHQFPNYSSELNVNALLLGDSALYLCASSFTDEQFFGPGTRLTVL.

The chain combines TRBV15 with TRBJ1-5, with TRBD1 matching 8 bases. The CDR3 covers 15 residues. Germline values: CDR1 LNHNV, CDR2 YYDKDF (reference sequence). The ends lost 1 base at V and 5 bases at J; junction bases unmatched: 4. The CDR3 DNA sequence: TGTGCCACCAGCAGAGGCGAGACAGGGGATCAGCCCCAGCATTTT. It yields the protein CATSRGETGDQPQHF.

The rearrangement joins TRBV7-9 to TRBJ2-1; D not certain. The germline gives CDR1 SEHNR, CDR2 FQNEAQ (reference sequence). This CDR3 has 15 amino acids. The V end lost 2 bases, the J end lost 7 bases, and 15 bases lay between the germline ends. The DNA of the CDR3 is TGTGCCAGCAGCTTAAGTCGCCCCGGAGCAAATGAGCAGTTCTTC. Translation: CASSLSRPGANEQFF.

This clone was found once. The V call is TRBV4-3, the J call TRBJ2-2; D is perhaps TRBD2 (6 bases). The CDR3 spans 16 residues. Germline CDR1 and CDR2: LGHNA and YSLEER. V gave up 0 bases and J gave up 5 bases, with 13 bases separating them. CDR3 amino acids: CASSQESGVGTGELFF. CDR3 coding DNA: TGCGCCAGCAGCCAAGAATCGGGGGTTGGTACCGGGGAGCTGTTTTTT.

The gene calls are TRBV6-4 and TRBJ1-1; D unresolved. The CDR3 runs to 13 residues. Germline assignment: CDR1 MRHNA and CDR2 SNTAGT. Trimming cost V 3 bases and J 4 bases, with 9 bases left between them. The CDR3 DNA follows: TGTGCCAGCAGTGAAGGGTACGGCACTGAAGCTTTCTTT. Encoded protein: CASSEGYGTEAFF.

V gene TRBV7-9 combines with J gene TRBJ2-7; D is possibly TRBD1 or TRBD2 (5 bases each). Trimming left V 4 bases short and J 4 bases short, with 17 bases between. The CDR3 loop spans 15 amino acids. Germline values: CDR1 SEHNR, CDR2 FQNEAQ (reference sequence). CDR3 sequence reads: CASSSWEQGTYEQYF. CDR3 DNA sequence: TGTGCCAGCAGCTCTTGGGAGCAGGGAACATACGAGCAGTACTTC.

The V gene is TRBV13, the J gene TRBJ1-1, with D perhaps matching TRBD1 (6 bases). Trimming took off 5 bases at V and 0 bases at J, with 13 bases between the two ends. Germline V gene data show CDR1 as PRHDT and CDR2 as FYEKMQ (reference sequence). This CDR3 contains 15 residues. The CDR3 DNA sequence: TGTGCCAGCAGCCCAGCAGGGGAAATGAACACTGAAGCTTTCTTT. It encodes CASSPAGEMNTEAFF. The complete variable domain, with remaining parts taken from reference TRBV13 and TRBJ1-1, reads AAGVIQSPRHLIKEKRETATLKCYPIPRHDTVYWYQQGPGQDPQFLISFYEKMQSDKGSIPDRFSAQQFSDYHSELNMSSLELGDSALYFCASSPAGEMNTEAFFGQGTRLTVV.

Points on this clone: The same CDR3 is also encoded by other DNA sequences in this sample. The chain links TRBV9 to TRBJ2-7; D perhaps matches TRBD2 (5 bases). The CDR3 is 14 residues long. In germline, CDR1 is SGDLS, CDR2 YYNGEE. V was cut by 3 bases and J by 2 bases, with 12 bases left in between. CDR3 residues: CASSASGSPYEQYF. In nucleotides, the CDR3 is TGTGCCAGCAGCGCCAGCGGTTCCCCCTACGAGCAGTACTTC. The complete variable domain, with remaining parts taken from reference TRBV9 and TRBJ2-7, reads DSGVTQTPKHLITATGQRVTLRCSPRSGDLSVYWYQQSLDQGLQFLIQYYNGEERAKGNILERFSAQQFPDLHSELNLSSLELGDSALYFCASSASGSPYEQYFGPGTRLTVT.

This clone came up once. V gene TRBV27 combines with J gene TRBJ2-2; TRBD1 matches 8 bases. The trim removed 3 bases at V and 2 bases at J, leaving 5 bases unmatched. This CDR3 is built from 16 residues. From germline, CDR1 is MNHEY and CDR2 SMNVEV (reference sequence). CDR3 amino acids: CASSLAGQVNTGELFF. DNA of the CDR3: TGTGCCAGCAGTTTGGCGGGACAGGTTAACACCGGGGAGCTGTTTTTT.

The V and J genes are TRBV7-9 and TRBJ2-1; the D call may be TRBD1 or TRBD2 (6 bases each). The germline CDR1 and CDR2 sequences are SEHNR and FQNEAQ (reference sequence). The V gene lost 5 bases and the J gene lost 5 bases, with 19 bases spanning the gap. This CDR3 contains 16 residues. The CDR3 region has the DNA TGTGCCAGCAGCGGTGGTGTAGGGGGGAAGGACAATGAGCAGTTCTTC. Translation gives CASSGGVGGKDNEQFF.

V gene TRBV19 combines with J gene TRBJ1-5, with D uncertain. This CDR3 is 15 amino acids long. V was clipped by 3 bases and J by 0 bases, with 9 bases between them. CDR1 is LNHDA, CDR2 SQIVND, per germline (reference sequence). CDR3 protein: CASSIFPYSNQPQHF. CDR3 in DNA: TGTGCCAGTAGTATCTTTCCCTATAGCAATCAGCCCCAGCATTTT. Using reference TRBV19 and TRBJ1-5 for the parts outside the CDR3, the full variable domain is DGGITQSPKYLFRKEGQNVTLSCEQNLNHDAMYWYRQDPGQGLRLIYYSQIVNDFQKGDIAEGYSVSREKKESFPLTVTSAQKNPTAFYLCASSIFPYSNQPQHFGDGTRLSIL.

The J gene is TRBJ2-3, the V gene TRBV7-6; maybe TRBD2 (7 bases). The germline V gene has CDR1 SGHVS and CDR2 FNYEAQ. The CDR3 has 14 amino acids. Trimming left V 2 bases short and J 4 bases short, with 10 bases between. The CDR3 reads CASSLWGGSDTQYF. The CDR3 region has the DNA TGTGCCAGCAGCTTATGGGGGGGCTCAGATACGCAGTATTTT.

This rearrangement joins TRBV18 to TRBJ1-3; D unresolved. This CDR3 has 14 amino acids. With 1 base removed from V and 2 bases from J, the gap between germline ends came to 6 bases. CDR1 is KGHSH and CDR2 is LQKENI in the germline V gene. The CDR3, as DNA: TGTGCCAGCTCACCACAGGGCACTGGAAACACCATATATTTT. As protein: CASSPQGTGNTIYF.

The chain uses TRBV19 and TRBJ1-2; no definite D call. This CDR3 comprises 14 residues. Germline-derived CDR1 and CDR2 are LNHDA and SQIVND (reference sequence). V was trimmed by 2 bases and J by 1 base, leaving 8 bases between them. CDR3 coding DNA: TGTGCCAGTAGTATAAGCGCGCGTAACTATGGCTACACCTTC. It codes for CASSISARNYGYTF.

The chain employs TRBV9 and TRBJ2-7; TRBD2 is a possible D gene (6 bases). CDR3 length: 15 residues. The germline V and J ends were trimmed by 2 bases and 4 bases, with 16 bases remaining between them. The germline V gene encodes CDR1 SGDLS and CDR2 YYNGEE. The CDR3: CASSVSGVSGYEQYF. Written as DNA, the CDR3 is TGTGCCAGCAGCGTCTCCGGGGTTAGCGGTTACGAGCAGTACTTC.

The chain employs TRBV6-5 and TRBJ1-2, with D possibly TRBD1 on 5 matching bases. Germline assignment: CDR1 MNHEY and CDR2 SVGAGI. V lost 7 bases and J 6 bases, leaving 12 bases between the germline ends. CDR3 size: 12 residues. The CDR3 DNA follows: TGTGCCAGCACCCCAGGAGGGGATGGCTACACCTTC. It codes for CASTPGGDGYTF.

CDR3 sequence: CASSLGGELGNQPQHF. CDR3 DNA sequence: TGTGCCAGCAGCTTAGGTGGCGAGTTGGGCAATCAGCCCCAGCATTTT. The J gene is TRBJ1-5, the V gene TRBV7-8; D is undetermined. Germline lookup yields CDR1 SGHVS and CDR2 FQNEAQ. The CDR3 consists of 16 residues. V lost 1 base and J 2 bases, leaving 12 bases between the germline ends.

The chain carries TRBV28 and TRBJ1-2; 10 nucleotides align to TRBD1. This CDR3 spans 17 amino acids. V lost 7 bases and J lost 3; bases outside the gene matches: 14. Germline loops: CDR1 MDHEN, CDR2 SYDVKM. CDR3 in amino acids: CASTLPPGQGLDYGYTF. CDR3 coding DNA: TGTGCCAGCACCTTGCCCCCGGGACAGGGGTTGGACTATGGCTACACCTTC.

The J gene is TRBJ2-7, the V gene TRBV25-1; D not certain. The ends were cut back, 4 bases at V and 1 base at J, with 11 bases in the middle. The CDR3 is 14 amino acids. Germline assignment: CDR1 MGHDK and CDR2 SYGVNS. Here the CDR3 reads CASSAVGPSYEQYF. The CDR3 DNA reads TGTGCCAGCAGTGCCGTAGGCCCATCCTACGAGCAGTACTTC.

The V and J genes are TRBV2 and TRBJ2-3; D is unresolved. The CDR3 has 15 residues. V gave up 3 bases and J gave up 2 bases, with 12 bases separating them. The germline CDR1 and CDR2 sequences are SNHLY and FYNNEI. The CDR3 nucleotides are TGTGCCAGCAGTGACCCCTTTTCGGTCACAGATACGCAGTATTTT. Encoded protein: CASSDPFSVTDTQYF.

The CDR3 region is CASSFRDRPYEQYF. CDR3 coding DNA: TGTGCCAGCAGCTTCCGGGACAGGCCCTACGAGCAGTACTTC. This sequence joins TRBV13 and TRBJ2-7; 8 bases line up with TRBD1. Trimming cost V 3 bases and J 2 bases; bases outside gene matches: 3. Germline CDR1 PRHDT, CDR2 FYEKMQ (reference sequence). CDR3 size: 14 residues. Full variable domain (rest looked up from reference TRBV13 and TRBJ2-7): AAGVIQSPRHLIKEKRETATLKCYPIPRHDTVYWYQQGPGQDPQFLISFYEKMQSDKGSIPDRFSAQQFSDYHSELNMSSLELGDSALYFCASSFRDRPYEQYFGPGTRLTVT.

The chain carries TRBV4-1 and TRBJ2-7; D perhaps matches TRBD1 (6 bases). V dropped 0 bases and J dropped 3 bases, with 9 bases sitting between them. CDR3 size: 14 residues. Germline lookup yields CDR1 MGHRA and CDR2 YSYEKL. The CDR3 protein is CASSQDRGNYEQYF. The CDR3, as DNA: TGCGCCAGCAGCCAAGATAGGGGGAACTACGAGCAGTACTTC.

The genes are TRBV4-1 and TRBJ1-4, with D possibly TRBD1 on 6 matching bases. V lost 0 bases to trimming and J lost 7 bases, with 15 bases between them. The CDR3 spans 16 residues. Germline assignment: CDR1 MGHRA and CDR2 YSYEKL. The CDR3 protein is CASSQDLWGAGEKLFF. Here the CDR3 DNA reads TGCGCCAGCAGCCAAGATCTATGGGGGGCAGGTGAAAAACTGTTTTTT.

A note on this clone: The same CDR3 is also encoded by other DNA sequences in this sample. The genes are TRBV29-1 and TRBJ2-7, with D possibly TRBD1 on 6 matching bases. V was shortened by 7 bases and J by 1 base, with 11 bases between the two germline ends. The CDR3 runs 12 residues. Germline-derived CDR1 and CDR2 are SQVTM and ANQGSEA. The CDR3 protein is CSAATGSYEQYF. The CDR3 DNA follows: TGCAGCGCCGCGACAGGTTCCTACGAGCAGTACTTC.

This CDR3 reads CASSGRDSMDGYTF. CDR3 in DNA: TGTGCCAGCAGCGGGAGGGACAGTATGGATGGCTACACCTTC. J is TRBJ1-2 and V is TRBV7-9; 7 bases align to TRBD1. Germline V gives CDR1 SEHNR, CDR2 FQNEAQ (reference sequence). There are 14 residues in the CDR3. V gave up 5 bases and J gave up 6 bases; unmatched junction bases: 9.

V gene TRBV29-1 combines with J gene TRBJ1-2; TRBD1 might be the D (6 bases). V was clipped by 4 bases and J by 3 bases, with 6 bases between them. The CDR3 has 11 residues. The germline gives CDR1 SQVTM, CDR2 ANQGSEA. The chain's CDR3 is CSVAGDYGYTF. The DNA for the CDR3 is TGCAGCGTTGCAGGGGACTATGGCTACACCTTC.